The 13 T cell receptor beta chains presented below share a single source sample, sequenced in a study of identical twins. TCRdb re-called the 5' RACE reads with MiXCR, one entry per CDR3 protein. The sample records over 500,000 distinct CDR3 sequences, less than 25% being singletons. The same data also contributed to another study, on T cells expressing NK-cell markers.

Input material: CD4+ T cells sorted from blood. The receptors were sampled from a woman aged 18-35 years in good health.

This clonotype was detected many times. The CDR3 here is CASSPRPGQGCCGYTF. The CDR3 DNA follows: TGTGCCAGCAGTCCCCGACCCGGACAGGGTTGTTGTGGCTACACCTTC. This rearrangement joins TRBV12-3 or TRBV12-4 to TRBJ1-2, with 8 bases fitting TRBD1. The CDR3 runs 16 residues. Germline trimming cut 5 bases from V and 7 bases from J; bases unmatched to any gene: 15.

The chain is built from TRBV20-1 and TRBJ2-7; 9 nucleotides match TRBD1. The J segment lost 6 bases and the V segment lost 6 bases, leaving 12 bases of the junction unmatched. Germline V lookup: CDR1 DFQATT, CDR2 SNEGSKA (reference sequence). The CDR3 covers 14 residues. CDR3 region: CSAITGQGLFEQYF. The CDR3 nucleotides are TGCAGTGCAATCACGGGACAGGGATTATTCGAGCAGTACTTC.

This clonotype was recorded a few times. The chain carries TRBV9 and TRBJ2-3, with 12 nucleotides matching TRBD2. The CDR3 has 16 residues. Germline V gives CDR1 SGDLS, CDR2 YYNGEE. The V segment lost 4 bases and the J segment 7 bases; nucleotides outside the gene matches: 10. This CDR3 reads CASSPHFLAGGHTQYF. CDR3 nucleotide sequence: TGTGCCAGCAGCCCCCACTTTCTAGCGGGAGGGCATACGCAGTATTTT. Full variable domain (rest looked up from reference TRBV9 and TRBJ2-3): DSGVTQTPKHLITATGQRVTLRCSPRSGDLSVYWYQQSLDQGLQFLIQYYNGEERAKGNILERFSAQQFPDLHSELNLSSLELGDSALYFCASSPHFLAGGHTQYFGPGTRLTVL.

The V call is TRBV5-1, the J call TRBJ2-7; weak D call: TRBD2 (6 bases). This CDR3 region has 14 residues. CDR1 is SGHRS and CDR2 is YFSETQ in the germline V gene. Trimming stripped 4 bases from V and 7 bases from J, with 18 bases between. This CDR3 is CASSPGGTSGEQYF. The CDR3 nucleotides read TGCGCCAGCAGCCCTGGGGGGACGAGCGGAGAGCAGTACTTC.

This clonotype was counted only a few times. V and J are TRBV7-2 and TRBJ1-3, with D uncertain. Trimming took off 2 bases at V and 0 bases at J, with 8 bases between the two ends. CDR1 SGHTA and CDR2 FQGNSA come from the germline V gene. The CDR3 consists of 15 residues. The CDR3 loop is CASSLSVVSGNTIYF. The CDR3 DNA reads as TGTGCCAGCAGCTTAAGTGTGGTCTCTGGAAACACCATATATTTT.

The gene calls are TRBV19 and TRBJ2-7; 8 nucleotides align to TRBD1. CDR1 is LNHDA, CDR2 SQIVND, per germline (reference sequence). CDR3 size: 13 residues. Germline trimming cut 4 bases from V and 3 bases from J; bases unmatched to any gene: 2. The chain's CDR3 is CASSKGQGYEQYF. CDR3 nucleotides: TGTGCCAGTAGTAAAGGACAGGGCTACGAGCAGTACTTC. The complete variable domain, with remaining parts taken from reference TRBV19 and TRBJ2-7, reads DGGITQSPKYLFRKEGQNVTLSCEQNLNHDAMYWYRQDPGQGLRLIYYSQIVNDFQKGDIAEGYSVSREKKESFPLTVTSAQKNPTAFYLCASSKGQGYEQYFGPGTRLTVT.

This chain joins TRBV6-1 and TRBJ2-3, with 10 bases that match TRBD1. Trimming removed 8 bases from V and 3 bases from J; junction bases left unmatched: 5. Germline V gene sequence: CDR1 MNHNS, CDR2 SASEGT. This CDR3 region has 14 residues. The CDR3 region is CASSGQGITDTQYF. The CDR3 DNA follows: TGTGCCAGCTCGGGACAGGGGATAACAGATACGCAGTATTTT.

This clonotype was seen more than once but under ten times. This chain links TRBV7-9 with TRBJ2-7; the match to TRBD1 covers 7 bases. J gave up 5 bases and V 3 bases, and 7 bases lay outside the gene matches. Germline values: CDR1 SEHNR, CDR2 FQNEAQ (reference sequence). This CDR3 region has 14 residues. The CDR3 bases are TGTGCCAGCAGCTTCTGGACAGGCCCCCACGAGCAGTACTTC. The encoded protein is CASSFWTGPHEQYF.

This chain uses TRBV20-1 with TRBJ2-7; D gene unclear. Trimming shortened V by 3 bases and J by 4 bases, and 13 bases separated the two germline ends. This CDR3 spans 13 amino acids. Germline lookup yields CDR1 DFQATT and CDR2 SNEGSKA (reference sequence). CDR3 in amino acids: CSARKERKYEQYF. As DNA, the CDR3 is TGCAGTGCTAGGAAGGAGAGGAAATACGAGCAGTACTTC.

This clonotype was seen a handful of times. The rearrangement links TRBV5-1 to TRBJ1-1; D is undetermined. Germline V gene lookup returns CDR1 SGHRS and CDR2 YFSETQ. The V gene lost 6 bases and the J gene lost 3 bases, with 15 bases spanning the gap. The CDR3 runs to 14 residues. The CDR3 DNA reads TGCGCCAGCAAAGGGCTCCCGGAAGACACTGAAGCTTTCTTT. This sequence encodes CASKGLPEDTEAFF.

The V and J genes are TRBV27 and TRBJ1-3; D gene uncertain. The CDR3 is 18 amino acids. Germline loops: CDR1 MNHEY, CDR2 SMNVEV (reference sequence). V lost 3 bases to trimming and J lost 0 bases, with 18 bases between them. This CDR3 reads CASSFGRPRGLSGNTIYF. The CDR3 bases are TGTGCCAGCAGTTTCGGCCGCCCGCGAGGGCTCTCTGGAAACACCATATATTTT.

The chain employs TRBV5-5 and TRBJ2-1; 8 bases align to TRBD2. Germline V gene data show CDR1 as SGHKS and CDR2 as YYEKEE (reference sequence). The CDR3 loop spans 15 amino acids. The V segment lost 1 base and the J segment 10 bases; nucleotides outside the gene matches: 10. CDR3 DNA sequence: TGTGCCAGCAGCTTGTTAGGCGGGGGGTCGGGGGAGCAGTTCTTC. This encodes CASSLLGGGSGEQFF.

The chain carries TRBV30 and TRBJ2-6; D gene ambiguous. The CDR3 covers 15 residues. V was cut by 0 bases and J by 4 bases, with 10 bases left in between. CDR1 and CDR2 from the germline V gene are GTSNPN and SVGIG (reference sequence). DNA for the CDR3: TGTGCCTGGAGTGTACCTGGTTCCGGGGCCAACGTCCTGACTTTC. Translation gives CAWSVPGSGANVLTF.